A single sample is the source of the 19 T cell receptor beta chains below, sequenced in a study of cytomegalovirus exposure and HLA in healthy donors. Use of 60 Vbeta and 13 Jbeta primers characterized the PCR. The protocol was immunoSEQ multiplex PCR, while the TCRdb copy is restricted to in-frame clones and leaves out a portion. The table includes 150,000 to 200,000 clones, roughly 70% detected once. Sequences were obtained from PBMCs. The receptor set was obtained from a middle-aged man in good health and CMV-seropositive.

J is TRBJ2-2 and V is TRBV7-8; D may be TRBD1 (6 bases). Germline V gene sequence: CDR1 SGHVS, CDR2 FQNEAQ. V was clipped by 3 bases and J by 0 bases, with 8 bases between them. The CDR3 is 15 residues long. CDR3 region: CASSFGGPNTGELFF. The CDR3 nucleotides are TGTGCCAGCAGCTTTGGGGGCCCGAACACCGGGGAGCTGTTTTTT.

The rearrangement uses TRBV7-9 and TRBJ2-7; D is possibly TRBD1 (6 bases). The CDR3 extends over 15 amino acids. CDR1 SEHNR and CDR2 FQNEAQ come from the germline V gene (reference sequence). V dropped 5 bases and J dropped 0 bases, with 14 bases sitting between them. The CDR3 DNA is TGTGCCAGCAGCCCGACTCAGGGGTCCTCCTACGAGCAGTACTTC. Its translation: CASSPTQGSSYEQYF. The full variable domain, its missing parts supplied by reference TRBV7-9 and TRBJ2-7, is DTGVSQNPRHKITKRGQNVTFRCDPISEHNRLYWYRQTLGQGPEFLTYFQNEAQLEKSRLLSDRFSAERPKGSFSTLEIQRTEQGDSAMYLCASSPTQGSSYEQYFGPGTRLTVT.

This clone was found a few times. The gene calls are TRBV7-2 and TRBJ2-5, with D perhaps matching TRBD1 (6 bases). V was clipped by 5 bases and J by 1 base, with 11 bases between them. From germline, CDR1 is SGHTA and CDR2 FQGNSA. This CDR3 contains 14 residues. The CDR3 region has the DNA TGTGCCAGCAGCCCTGGGACATCCCAAGAGACCCAGTACTTC. This encodes CASSPGTSQETQYF.

V is TRBV10-2 and J is TRBJ1-4, with D perhaps TRBD1 (5 bases). V was trimmed by 6 bases and J by 4 bases, leaving 6 bases between them. The CDR3 sequence is 12 residues long. The germline V gene encodes CDR1 WSHSY and CDR2 SAAADI. The CDR3 spells CASSRDNEKLFF. DNA of the CDR3: TGCGCCAGCAGCAGGGATAATGAAAAACTGTTTTTT.

In its sample, this clone was seen once. The V gene is TRBV30, the J gene TRBJ2-1; 7 nucleotides line up with TRBD2. Looked up from germline, CDR1 is GTSNPN and CDR2 is SVGIG (reference sequence). CDR3 length equals 18 residues. The trim removed 1 base at V and 4 bases at J, leaving 16 bases unmatched. The CDR3 DNA follows: TGTGCCTGGAGTGAATTGGGGGGGGGTGGGTCTCTATACAATGAGCAGTTCTTC. As protein: CAWSELGGGGSLYNEQFF.

The J gene is TRBJ2-7, the V gene TRBV9; TRBD2 is a possible D gene (5 bases). V lost 0 bases to trimming and J lost 6 bases, with 13 bases between them. Germline V gene sequence: CDR1 SGDLS, CDR2 YYNGEE. This CDR3 has 14 residues. The CDR3 spells CASSVGPGGPEQYF. In nucleotides, the CDR3 is TGTGCCAGCAGCGTAGGGCCCGGAGGACCCGAGCAGTACTTC.

The CDR3 protein is CASSGRGETQYF. The DNA of the CDR3 is TGTGCCAGCAGCGGACGGGGAGAGACCCAGTACTTC. This chain links TRBV7-2 with TRBJ2-5; perhaps TRBD2 as D (5 bases). The CDR3 contains 12 residues. V gave up 5 bases and J gave up 4 bases, with 8 bases separating them. Germline CDR1 reads SGHTA; CDR2 reads FQGNSA.

The V gene is TRBV5-4, the J gene TRBJ1-1; 7 bases map to TRBD1. Trimming cost V 4 bases and J 6 bases; bases outside gene matches: 9. The germline gives CDR1 SGHNT, CDR2 YYREEE (reference sequence). CDR3 length equals 14 residues. The CDR3 is CASSRGGGGSEAFF. In DNA form, the CDR3 reads TGTGCCAGCAGCAGGGGTGGAGGGGGCTCTGAAGCTTTCTTT. The complete variable domain, with remaining parts taken from reference TRBV5-4 and TRBJ1-1, reads ETGVTQSPTHLIKTRGQQVTLRCSSQSGHNTVSWYQQALGQGPQFIFQYYREEENGRGNFPPRFSGLQFPNYSSELNVNALELDDSALYLCASSRGGGGSEAFFGQGTRLTVV.

The genes are TRBV5-1 and TRBJ1-1, with 7 nucleotides matching TRBD1. The CDR3 length is 16 residues. V shed 4 bases and J 5 bases; nucleotides not matched to a gene: 14. CDR1 is SGHRS, CDR2 YFSETQ, per germline. CDR3 DNA: TGCGCCAGCAGCCCGAATCGACAGGGAAAGAAGACTGAAGCTTTCTTT. The encoded protein is CASSPNRQGKKTEAFF.

The sample holds a few counts of this clone. The V gene is TRBV7-2, the J gene TRBJ1-4; D gene ambiguous. The ends were cut back, 5 bases at V and 0 bases at J, with 13 bases in the middle. This CDR3 is built from 16 residues. Germline V gene lookup returns CDR1 SGHTA and CDR2 FQGNSA. CDR3 protein: CASSLTRSATNEKLFF. CDR3 nucleotides: TGTGCCAGCAGCCTTACGAGATCTGCAACTAATGAAAAACTGTTTTTT.

V is TRBV5-6 and J is TRBJ2-6; 8 nucleotides match TRBD2. Germline CDR1 reads SGHDT; CDR2 reads YYEEEE. This CDR3 region has 18 residues. The trim removed 4 bases at V and 0 bases at J, leaving 9 bases unmatched. CDR3 nucleotides: TGTGCCAGCAGCCTCCCTGCGGGGGGACTCTCTGGGGCCAACGTCCTGACTTTC. Amino acids: CASSLPAGGLSGANVLTF.

This chain connects TRBV30 to TRBJ1-1; 8 bases align to TRBD1. The germline V gene encodes CDR1 GTSNPN and CDR2 SVGIG (reference sequence). The CDR3 loop spans 15 amino acids. V gave up 0 bases and J gave up 3 bases; unmatched junction bases: 6. CDR3 DNA sequence: TGTGCCTGGAGTGTAGCGGACAGGGACTACACTGAAGCTTTCTTT. This codes for CAWSVADRDYTEAFF.

This clone turned up a few times. The chain combines TRBV7-6 with TRBJ1-5, with a weak D call TRBD1 (5 bases). The CDR3 runs 14 residues. Germline values: CDR1 SGHVS, CDR2 FNYEAQ. V gave up 5 bases and J gave up 4 bases, with 12 bases separating them. The CDR3 DNA sequence: TGTGCCAGCAGCCCCGGGGGTCTAAATCAGCCCCAGCATTTT. Amino acids: CASSPGGLNQPQHF.

The table lists this clone with a few counts. The CDR3 spells CASTVTGYSYNEQFF. Here the CDR3 DNA reads TGTGCCAGCACTGTTACAGGGTACTCCTACAATGAGCAGTTCTTC. This chain uses TRBV28 with TRBJ2-1, with a tentative D call TRBD1 (6 bases). V lost 7 bases and J lost 0, with 13 bases in between. This CDR3 region has 15 residues. CDR1 and CDR2 from the germline V gene are MDHEN and SYDVKM. Full variable domain (outside the CDR3, taken from reference TRBV28 and TRBJ2-1): DVKVTQSSRYLVKRTGEKVFLECVQDMDHENMFWYRQDPGLGLRLIYFSYDVKMKEKGDIPEGYSVSREKKERFSLILESASTNQTSMYLCASTVTGYSYNEQFFGPGTRLTVL.

The rearrangement joins TRBV7-2 to TRBJ2-1; TRBD2 might be the D (5 bases). The CDR3 is made up of 17 amino acids. Trimming removed 5 bases from V and 0 bases from J, with 17 bases in between. CDR1 is SGHTA, CDR2 FQGNSA, per germline. The CDR3 sequence: CASSPHGSAGSYNEQFF. The CDR3 DNA reads as TGTGCCAGCAGCCCGCACGGATCTGCGGGCTCCTACAATGAGCAGTTCTTC.

The chain links TRBV19 to TRBJ1-5; D call uncertain. Germline V CDR1 and CDR2: LNHDA, SQIVND (reference sequence). The germline V and J ends were trimmed by 1 base and 2 bases, with 9 bases remaining between them. The CDR3 runs 15 residues. CDR3 DNA: TGTGCCAGTAGTATAGCTGTTCAGGGCAATCAGCCCCAGCATTTT. Its protein is CASSIAVQGNQPQHF.

This chain joins TRBV10-3 and TRBJ1-1; D gene uncertain. The CDR3 totals 11 residues. V was pared by 10 bases and J by 0 bases, with 6 bases between. Looked up from germline, CDR1 is ENHRY and CDR2 is SYGVKD. The CDR3 reads CASRLNTEAFF. CDR3 sequence (DNA): TGTGCCAGTCGGTTGAACACTGAAGCTTTCTTT.

V gene TRBV6-1 combines with J gene TRBJ1-1; 10 bases align to TRBD1. Trimming removed 5 bases from V and 4 bases from J; junction bases left unmatched: 7. The germline CDR1 and CDR2 sequences are MNHNS and SASEGT. The CDR3 contains 15 residues. CDR3 amino acids: CASSLDRGPVTEAFF. The CDR3 DNA sequence: TGTGCCAGCAGTCTAGACAGGGGGCCCGTCACTGAAGCTTTCTTT.

The V call is TRBV19, the J call TRBJ1-4, with 9 nucleotides matching TRBD1. Unmatched junction bases numbered 3, after V lost 4 bases and J lost 12 bases. Germline V gene lookup returns CDR1 LNHDA and CDR2 SQIVND (reference sequence). CDR3 length equals 12 residues. CDR3 nucleotide sequence: TGTGCCAGTAGTAGGGACAGGGCGGAACTGTTTTTT. Its translation: CASSRDRAELFF.